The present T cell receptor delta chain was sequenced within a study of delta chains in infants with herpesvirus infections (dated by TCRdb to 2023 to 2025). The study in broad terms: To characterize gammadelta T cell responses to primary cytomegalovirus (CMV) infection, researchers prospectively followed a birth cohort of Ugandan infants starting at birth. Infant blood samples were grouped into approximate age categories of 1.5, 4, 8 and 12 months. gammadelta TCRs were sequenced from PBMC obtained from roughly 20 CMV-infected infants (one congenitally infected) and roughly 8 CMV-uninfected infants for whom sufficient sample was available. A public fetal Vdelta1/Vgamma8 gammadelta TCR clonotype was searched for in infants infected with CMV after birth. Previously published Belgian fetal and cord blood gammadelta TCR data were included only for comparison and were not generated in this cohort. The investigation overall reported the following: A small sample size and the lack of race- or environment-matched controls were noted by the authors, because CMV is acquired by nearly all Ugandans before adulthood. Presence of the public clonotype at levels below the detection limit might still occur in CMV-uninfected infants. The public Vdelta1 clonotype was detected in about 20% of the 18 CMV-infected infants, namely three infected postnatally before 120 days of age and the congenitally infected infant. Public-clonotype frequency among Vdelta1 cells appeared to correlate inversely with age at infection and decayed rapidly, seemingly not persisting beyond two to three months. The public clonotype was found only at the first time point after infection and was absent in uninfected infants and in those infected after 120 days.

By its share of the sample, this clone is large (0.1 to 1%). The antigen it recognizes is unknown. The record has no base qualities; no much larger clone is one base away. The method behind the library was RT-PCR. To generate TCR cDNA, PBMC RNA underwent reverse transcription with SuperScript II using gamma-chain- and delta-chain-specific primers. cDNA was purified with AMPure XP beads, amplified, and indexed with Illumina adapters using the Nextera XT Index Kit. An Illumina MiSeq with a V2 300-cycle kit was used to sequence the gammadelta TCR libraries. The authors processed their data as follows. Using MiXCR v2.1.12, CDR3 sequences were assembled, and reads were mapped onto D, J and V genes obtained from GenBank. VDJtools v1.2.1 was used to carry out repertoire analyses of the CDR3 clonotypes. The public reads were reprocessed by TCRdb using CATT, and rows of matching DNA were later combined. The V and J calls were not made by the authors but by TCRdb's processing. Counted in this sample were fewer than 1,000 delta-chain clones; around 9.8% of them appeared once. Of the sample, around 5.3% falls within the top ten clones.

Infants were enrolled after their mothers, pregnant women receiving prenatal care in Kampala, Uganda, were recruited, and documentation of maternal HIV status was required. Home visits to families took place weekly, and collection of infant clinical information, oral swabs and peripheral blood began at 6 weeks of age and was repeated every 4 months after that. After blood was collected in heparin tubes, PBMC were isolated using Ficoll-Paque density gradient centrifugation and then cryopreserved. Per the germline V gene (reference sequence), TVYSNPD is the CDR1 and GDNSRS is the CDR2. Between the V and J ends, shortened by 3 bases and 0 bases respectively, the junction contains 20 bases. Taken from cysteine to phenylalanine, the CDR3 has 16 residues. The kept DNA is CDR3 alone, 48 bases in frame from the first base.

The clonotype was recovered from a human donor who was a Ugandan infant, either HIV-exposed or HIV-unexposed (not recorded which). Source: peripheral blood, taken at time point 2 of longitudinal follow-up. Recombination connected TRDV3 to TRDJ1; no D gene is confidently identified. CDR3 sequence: CAFLVQGWPYTDKLIF. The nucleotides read TGTGCCTTCCTCGTACAGGGTTGGCCGTACACCGATAAACTCATCTTT.